This is a list of T cell receptor beta chains from one sample in a study of pediatric ulcerative colitis. The assay was immunoSEQ multiplex PCR, and TCRdb's table has in-frame clones only and misses some. The table lists around 12,000 clones, approximately 80% of them singletons, with 4% to 5% in the top ten. The material sequenced was gut tissue. The origin of the receptors is a boy aged 5-17 years who was a control in a study of pediatric ulcerative colitis. CDR3s include the opening cysteine and the closing phenylalanine or tryptophan. The order of the fields is D gene, clone size, J gene, V gene, CDR3 protein, CDR3 DNA. The D gene is left open where the match is weak. Where a row states a size, it is once, few, many or the class of an expanded clone; other rows omit it.

D gene: NA
clone size: NA
J gene: TRBJ2-2
V gene: TRBV27
CDR3 protein: CASSLLAGPPGELFF
CDR3 DNA: TGTGCCAGCAGTTTACTTGCAGGGCCTCCCGGGGAGCTGTTTTTT

D gene: NA
clone size: few
J gene: TRBJ2-2
V gene: TRBV4-1
CDR3 protein: CASSQEWNRAGELFF
CDR3 DNA: TGCGCCAGCAGCCAAGAGTGGAACAGGGCTGGGGAGCTGTTTTTT

D gene: TRBD2
clone size: NA
J gene: TRBJ2-3
V gene: TRBV7-8
CDR3 protein: CASSFFSGTSGTDTQYF
CDR3 DNA: TGTGCCAGCAGCTTTTTCTCCGGGACTAGCGGCACAGATACGCAGTATTTT

D gene: NA
clone size: NA
J gene: TRBJ2-2
V gene: TRBV11-3
CDR3 protein: CASKNTGELFF
CDR3 DNA: TGTGCCAGCAAAAACACCGGGGAGCTGTTTTTT

D gene: NA
clone size: NA
J gene: TRBJ2-2
V gene: TRBV7-3
CDR3 protein: CASSPDPNTGELFF
CDR3 DNA: TGTGCCAGCAGCCCAGACCCGAACACCGGGGAGCTGTTTTTT

D gene: NA
clone size: NA
J gene: TRBJ1-4
V gene: TRBV19
CDR3 protein: CASSEGGYEKLFF
CDR3 DNA: TGTGCCAGTAGTGAAGGCGGGTATGAAAAACTGTTTTTT

D gene: TRBD1
clone size: NA
J gene: TRBJ1-1
V gene: TRBV7-6
CDR3 protein: CASSPRPPDRTRVTEAFF
CDR3 DNA: TGTGCCAGCAGCCCCAGACCACCGGACAGGACGAGGGTCACTGAAGCTTTCTTT

D gene: NA
clone size: NA
J gene: TRBJ1-1
V gene: TRBV7-8
CDR3 protein: CASSLLVVSEAFF
CDR3 DNA: TGTGCCAGCAGCTTATTGGTAGTCTCTGAAGCTTTCTTT

D gene: TRBD2
clone size: NA
J gene: TRBJ2-3
V gene: TRBV18
CDR3 protein: CASSWEGTDTQYF
CDR3 DNA: TGTGCCAGCTCATGGGAGGGAACAGATACGCAGTATTTT

D gene: NA
clone size: NA
J gene: TRBJ1-4
V gene: TRBV13
CDR3 protein: CASSLGGGANEKLFF
CDR3 DNA: TGTGCCAGCAGCTTAGGAGGGGGAGCTAATGAAAAACTGTTTTTT

D gene: NA
clone size: NA
J gene: TRBJ2-1
V gene: TRBV18
CDR3 protein: CASSLSGSYNEQFF
CDR3 DNA: TGTGCCAGCTCACTTAGCGGCTCCTACAATGAGCAGTTCTTC

D gene: NA
clone size: NA
J gene: TRBJ1-4
V gene: TRBV5-1
CDR3 protein: CASSPAGKTANEKLFF
CDR3 DNA: TGCGCCAGCAGCCCCGCCGGGAAGACGGCTAATGAAAAACTGTTTTTT

D gene: NA
clone size: once
J gene: TRBJ1-3
V gene: TRBV6-5
CDR3 protein: CASSYSRREGNTIYF
CDR3 DNA: TGTGCCAGCAGTTACTCGCGCAGGGAGGGAAACACCATATATTTT

D gene: NA
clone size: once
J gene: TRBJ1-2
V gene: TRBV6-6
CDR3 protein: CASSPDLLWYGYTF
CDR3 DNA: TGTGCCAGCAGTCCCGACCTGTTGTGGTATGGCTACACCTTC

D gene: NA
clone size: NA
J gene: TRBJ2-3
V gene: TRBV5-1
CDR3 protein: CASSLVGREEDTQYF
CDR3 DNA: TGCGCCAGCAGCTTGGTGGGCAGGGAGGAGGATACGCAGTATTTT

D gene: TRBD1
clone size: NA
J gene: TRBJ1-5
V gene: TRBV19
CDR3 protein: CASSRTGGWQPQHF
CDR3 DNA: TGTGCCAGTAGCCGAACAGGGGGTTGGCAGCCCCAGCATTTT

D gene: NA
clone size: few
J gene: TRBJ1-5
V gene: TRBV7-2
CDR3 protein: CASSLVGGDNQPQHF
CDR3 DNA: TGTGCCAGCAGCTTAGTGGGCGGGGACAATCAGCCCCAGCATTTT

D gene: NA
clone size: NA
J gene: TRBJ1-1
V gene: TRBV9
CDR3 protein: CASSRVTTESFF
CDR3 DNA: TGTGCCAGCAGCAGGGTAACCACTGAATCTTTCTTT

D gene: NA
clone size: NA
J gene: TRBJ1-1
V gene: TRBV11-1
CDR3 protein: CASSRDRTEAFF
CDR3 DNA: TGTGCCAGCAGTCGTGACAGAACTGAAGCTTTCTTT

D gene: NA
clone size: NA
J gene: TRBJ2-1
V gene: TRBV30
CDR3 protein: CAWSAPPGSYNEQFF
CDR3 DNA: TGTGCCTGGAGTGCCCCCCCTGGCTCCTACAATGAGCAGTTCTTC

D gene: NA
clone size: NA
J gene: TRBJ1-5
V gene: TRBV4-1
CDR3 protein: CASSQDPYQPQHF
CDR3 DNA: TGCGCCAGCAGCCAAGATCCGTATCAGCCCCAGCATTTT

D gene: NA
clone size: few
J gene: TRBJ1-2
V gene: TRBV5-1
CDR3 protein: CASSFGQGTGYTF
CDR3 DNA: TGCGCCAGCAGCTTTGGCCAGGGCACTGGCTACACCTTC

D gene: TRBD1
clone size: NA
J gene: TRBJ1-2
V gene: TRBV6-1
CDR3 protein: CASSADREWDYGYTF
CDR3 DNA: TGTGCCAGCAGCGCTGACAGGGAGTGGGACTATGGCTACACCTTC

D gene: NA
clone size: NA
J gene: TRBJ2-1
V gene: TRBV27
CDR3 protein: CASSFVPLSGNEQFF
CDR3 DNA: TGTGCCAGCAGTTTTGTCCCCTTGTCCGGCAATGAGCAGTTCTTC

D gene: NA
clone size: NA
J gene: TRBJ1-5
V gene: TRBV7-9
CDR3 protein: CASSPGTSVEPQHF
CDR3 DNA: TGTGCCAGCAGCCCCGGGACGTCGGTGGAGCCCCAGCATTTT

D gene: TRBD2
clone size: NA
J gene: TRBJ2-1
V gene: TRBV7-2
CDR3 protein: CASSLESGSLIHEQFF
CDR3 DNA: TGTGCCAGCAGCTTGGAAAGCGGGAGCCTAATTCACGAGCAGTTCTTC

D gene: NA
clone size: large
J gene: TRBJ1-5
V gene: TRBV30
CDR3 protein: CAWSTGSNQPQHF
CDR3 DNA: TGTGCCTGGAGTACGGGGAGCAATCAGCCCCAGCATTTT

D gene: TRBD1
clone size: few
J gene: TRBJ2-7
V gene: TRBV2
CDR3 protein: CASTPDRVYEQYF
CDR3 DNA: TGTGCCAGCACGCCGGACAGGGTTTACGAGCAGTACTTC

D gene: TRBD1
clone size: NA
J gene: TRBJ1-2
V gene: TRBV5-4
CDR3 protein: CASSPSGQGAVFGYTF
CDR3 DNA: TGTGCCAGCAGCCCCTCGGGACAGGGGGCGGTCTTTGGCTACACCTTC

D gene: TRBD1
clone size: NA
J gene: TRBJ1-2
V gene: TRBV27
CDR3 protein: CASSFDRANYGYTF
CDR3 DNA: TGTGCCAGCAGTTTTGACAGGGCTAACTATGGCTACACCTTC

D gene: NA
clone size: NA
J gene: TRBJ1-4
V gene: TRBV25-1
CDR3 protein: CASSSAIHSVVKLFF
CDR3 DNA: TGTGCCAGCAGTTCGGCCATACACAGCGTCGTTAAACTGTTTTTT

D gene: NA
clone size: NA
J gene: TRBJ2-7
V gene: TRBV12-5
CDR3 protein: CASGLATLPWTPGGEQYF
CDR3 DNA: TGTGCTAGTGGTTTGGCAACCCTGCCCTGGACCCCCGGCGGGGAGCAGTACTTC

D gene: TRBD1
clone size: few
J gene: TRBJ2-2
V gene: TRBV27
CDR3 protein: CASSRRDSHTGELFF
CDR3 DNA: TGTGCCAGCAGTCGACGGGACAGTCACACCGGGGAGCTGTTTTTT

D gene: TRBD1
clone size: NA
J gene: TRBJ1-2
V gene: TRBV7-3
CDR3 protein: CASSLFPSNRGRDYGYTF
CDR3 DNA: TGTGCCAGCAGCTTATTCCCATCCAACAGGGGGCGCGACTATGGCTACACCTTC

D gene: NA
clone size: NA
J gene: TRBJ2-5
V gene: TRBV9
CDR3 protein: CASSVEGHYQETQYF
CDR3 DNA: TGTGCCAGCAGCGTAGAGGGACACTACCAAGAGACCCAGTACTTC

D gene: NA
clone size: NA
J gene: TRBJ2-5
V gene: TRBV10-3
CDR3 protein: CATSGAGETQYF
CDR3 DNA: TGTGCCACCTCGGGAGCGGGAGAGACCCAGTACTTC

D gene: TRBD1
clone size: NA
J gene: TRBJ2-7
V gene: TRBV30
CDR3 protein: CAGTGTGGYEQYF
CDR3 DNA: TGTGCCGGGACCGGGACAGGAGGCTACGAGCAGTACTTC

D gene: TRBD2
clone size: NA
J gene: TRBJ2-1
V gene: TRBV19
CDR3 protein: CASSILTSGMDEQFF
CDR3 DNA: TGTGCCAGTAGTATTTTGACTAGCGGGATGGATGAGCAGTTCTTC

D gene: TRBD1
clone size: once
J gene: TRBJ1-2
V gene: TRBV11-3
CDR3 protein: CASSFSTGGDGYTF
CDR3 DNA: TGTGCCAGCAGCTTTTCGACAGGGGGGGATGGCTACACCTTC

D gene: TRBD2
clone size: NA
J gene: TRBJ2-3
V gene: TRBV4-2
CDR3 protein: CASSQEAGVGSDTQYF
CDR3 DNA: TGTGCCAGCAGCCAAGAGGCGGGAGTAGGGTCAGATACGCAGTATTTT

D gene: TRBD2
clone size: NA
J gene: TRBJ2-1
V gene: TRBV9
CDR3 protein: CASSTREKSYNEQFF
CDR3 DNA: TGTGCCAGCAGCACGCGGGAGAAATCCTACAATGAGCAGTTCTTC

D gene: NA
clone size: NA
J gene: TRBJ2-7
V gene: TRBV10-1
CDR3 protein: CASSESNGGPEQYF
CDR3 DNA: TGCGCCAGCAGTGAGTCGAATGGGGGACCCGAGCAGTACTTC

D gene: NA
clone size: NA
J gene: TRBJ2-5
V gene: TRBV6-5
CDR3 protein: CASSYSGRETQYF
CDR3 DNA: TGTGCCAGCAGTTACTCAGGCCGGGAGACCCAGTACTTC

D gene: NA
clone size: NA
J gene: TRBJ2-1
V gene: TRBV19
CDR3 protein: CASSIRPIAAIYNEQFF
CDR3 DNA: TGTGCCAGTAGTATAAGACCCATAGCGGCCATCTACAATGAGCAGTTCTTC

D gene: NA
clone size: NA
J gene: TRBJ2-3
V gene: TRBV21-1
CDR3 protein: CASSPRFLEHTQYF
CDR3 DNA: TGTGCCAGCAGCCCCCGGTTTTTAGAGCATACGCAGTATTTT

D gene: NA
clone size: few
J gene: TRBJ2-3
V gene: TRBV7-3
CDR3 protein: CASRAGAALGTQYF
CDR3 DNA: TGTGCCAGCAGGGCGGGGGCGGCCTTGGGTACGCAGTATTTT

D gene: NA
clone size: NA
J gene: TRBJ1-4
V gene: TRBV2
CDR3 protein: CASSRTRSNEKLFF
CDR3 DNA: TGTGCCAGCAGCCGGACACGGTCTAATGAAAAACTGTTTTTT

D gene: TRBD1
clone size: NA
J gene: TRBJ2-1
V gene: TRBV7-9
CDR3 protein: CASSLAGGRRENEQFF
CDR3 DNA: TGTGCCAGCAGCTTAGCAGGGGGCCGCCGTGAAAATGAGCAGTTCTTC

D gene: TRBD1
clone size: NA
J gene: TRBJ2-6
V gene: TRBV5-1
CDR3 protein: CASSPGGRPGANVLTF
CDR3 DNA: TGCGCCAGCAGCCCAGGGGGCAGGCCCGGGGCCAACGTCCTGACTTTC

D gene: NA
clone size: few
J gene: TRBJ2-5
V gene: TRBV5-6
CDR3 protein: CASTAGEEETQYF
CDR3 DNA: TGTGCCAGCACGGCGGGTGAGGAAGAGACCCAGTACTTC

D gene: NA
clone size: once
J gene: TRBJ2-5
V gene: TRBV11-2
CDR3 protein: CASSLVTPGETQYF
CDR3 DNA: TGTGCCAGCAGCTTAGTGACCCCCGGGGAGACCCAGTACTTC

D gene: NA
clone size: NA
J gene: TRBJ2-3
V gene: TRBV7-8
CDR3 protein: CATRSGAIVTDTQYF
CDR3 DNA: TGTGCCACTCGTTCTGGGGCCATTGTAACAGATACGCAGTATTTT

D gene: NA
clone size: NA
J gene: TRBJ1-2
V gene: TRBV9
CDR3 protein: CASSPGPVGAYNYGYTF
CDR3 DNA: TGTGCCAGCAGCCCCGGCCCCGTGGGGGCCTATAACTATGGCTACACCTTC

D gene: NA
clone size: NA
J gene: TRBJ1-5
V gene: TRBV2
CDR3 protein: CASSEALEGPNQPQHF
CDR3 DNA: TGTGCCAGCAGTGAAGCGCTTGAAGGGCCCAATCAGCCCCAGCATTTT

D gene: NA
clone size: NA
J gene: TRBJ1-2
V gene: TRBV14
CDR3 protein: CASSQDLGRNYGYTF
CDR3 DNA: TGTGCCAGCAGCCAAGATCTGGGTAGGAACTATGGCTACACCTTC